The 14 T cell receptor beta chains presented below share a single source sample, sequenced in a study of kidney transplant recipient with SARS-CoV-2 infection (dated by TCRdb to the early 2020s). Sequencing relied on an Illumina MiSeq. TCRdb handled the public reads itself, with Q25 trimming in fastp and clone calling in MiXCR, and kept productive beta chains. CDR3 protein duplicates are merged, each entry listing the most common genes and DNA. A total of some 220,000 distinct CDR3 sequences appear in this sample, around 30% of them only once. Around 6.8% of the sample belongs to the ten largest clones. The meaning of the sample's time point label: pre-pandemic baseline sample and day 111 after first positive SARS-CoV-2 test. The specimen was a blood sample, collected at baseline and between days 110 and 120 from a kidney transplant recipient. These TCRs come from a male patient in his thirties who had COVID-19 and was a kidney transplant recipient. In patients who had a transplant, some T cells may come from the graft donor.

As concerns this clonotype: A much larger clone lies a single base off, so this may be a read error. V gene TRBV6-5 combines with J gene TRBJ2-4, with D maybe TRBD1 (5 bases). Trimming removed 6 bases at V and 6 bases at J, with 12 bases between. CDR1 is MNHEY and CDR2 is SVGAGI in the germline V gene. The CDR3 sequence is 13 residues long. The CDR3 loop is CASRFGHSNIQYF. CDR3 DNA: TGTGCCAGCAGATTCGGACACTCAAACATTCAGTACTTC.

A note on this clonotype: This could be a read error, since a much larger clone is one nucleotide away. The V gene is TRBV25-1, the J gene TRBJ2-7; no clear D gene. This CDR3 region has 13 residues. Looked up from germline, CDR1 is MGHDK and CDR2 is SYGVNS. CDR3 in amino acids: CASSALRTYGQYF. The CDR3 coding sequence is TGTGCCAGCAGTGCTCTCAGAACCTACGGGCAGTACTTC.

This clonotype showed up many times. This chain uses TRBV7-4 with TRBJ1-2; D ambiguous. The CDR3 consists of 17 residues. The germline CDR1 and CDR2 sequences are SGHVT and SQSDAQ. V was clipped by 5 bases and J by 4 bases, with 23 bases between them. CDR3 in amino acids: CASSPAISARKTYGYTF. The CDR3, as DNA: TGTGCCAGCAGCCCGGCCATTTCAGCTCGAAAGACCTATGGCTACACCTTC.

About this clonotype itself: This clone may be a read error of a much larger clone one base away. The J gene is TRBJ1-2, the V gene TRBV7-8; D ambiguous. Germline CDR1 and CDR2: SGHVS and FQNEAQ. Trimming stripped 5 bases from V and 4 bases from J, with 23 bases between. This CDR3 spans 17 amino acids. The CDR3 spells CASSIRVFTRKTYGYTF. DNA for the CDR3: TGTGCCAGCAGCATTCGGGTGTTTACCCGAAAGACCTATGGCTACACCTTC.

Only a few counts were recorded for this clonotype. The chain combines TRBV7-3 with TRBJ1-1, with TRBD1 as a possible D gene (5 bases). Trimming left V 0 bases short and J 1 base short, with 6 bases between. Germline assignment: CDR1 SGHTA and CDR2 FQGTGA. The CDR3 is 14 amino acids. In DNA form, the CDR3 reads TGTGCCAGCAGCTTAACAGGGACGAACACTGAAGCTTTCTTT. It translates to CASSLTGTNTEAFF. Combining the CDR3 with reference TRBV7-3 and TRBJ1-1 gives the whole variable domain GAGVSQTPSNKVTEKGKYVELRCDPISGHTALYWYRQSLGQGPEFLIYFQGTGAADDSGLPNDRFFAVRPEGSVSTLKIQRTERGDSAVYLCASSLTGTNTEAFFGQGTRLTVV.

This clonotype was seen repeatedly, ten times or more. V usage is TRBV9 and J usage is TRBJ1-1; TRBD1 matches 7 bases. This CDR3 spans 12 amino acids. Per germline, CDR1 SGDLS and CDR2 YYNGEE. Trimming removed 0 bases from V and 11 bases from J; junction bases left unmatched: 4. CDR3 in DNA: TGTGCCAGCAGCGTAGATGACAGGGTGGCTTTCTTT. It is translated as CASSVDDRVAFF.

This clonotype was counted many times. The J gene is TRBJ2-2, the V gene TRBV5-1, with 8 nucleotides matching TRBD2. CDR1 and CDR2 (germline): SGHRS, YFSETQ. This CDR3 is built from 16 residues. With 0 bases clipped from V and 1 base from J, the junction kept 2 bases outside the gene matches. The CDR3 here is CASSLDGRVNTGELFF. Here the CDR3 DNA reads TGCGCCAGCAGCTTGGACGGGAGGGTGAACACCGGGGAGCTGTTTTTT. Using reference TRBV5-1 and TRBJ2-2 for the parts outside the CDR3, the full variable domain is KAGVTQTPRYLIKTRGQQVTLSCSPISGHRSVSWYQQTPGQGLQFLFEYFSETQRNKGNFPGRFSGRQFSNSRSEMNVSTLELGDSALYLCASSLDGRVNTGELFFGEGSRLTVL.

This clonotype was seen at least ten times. It is unclear where the CDR3 begins or ends on the DNA, so no DNA is shown, and the CDR3 is as TCRdb lists it. This rearrangement joins TRBV7-5 to TRBJ1-2. TRBV7-5 corresponds to a pseudogene. The length of the CDR3 is 19 amino acids, counting both ends. The CDR3 reads CISVPEGKFEVGKTYGYTF.

This clonotype was observed many times. The V gene is TRBV27, the J gene TRBJ1-6; D gene uncertain. Per the germline V gene, CDR1 is MNHEY and CDR2 is SMNVEV (reference sequence). Trimming took off 5 bases at V and 8 bases at J, with 16 bases between the two ends. The CDR3 loop spans 15 amino acids. Here the CDR3 reads CASSVYGGVHSPLHF. The CDR3 coding sequence is TGTGCCAGCAGTGTCTACGGTGGGGTCCATTCACCCCTCCACTTT.

This clonotype was counted ten times or more. The V and J genes are TRBV30 and TRBJ1-2; 10 positions agree with TRBD1. Looked up from germline, CDR1 is GTSNPN and CDR2 is SVGIG (reference sequence). CDR3 length: 13 residues. J gave up 6 bases and V 0 bases, and 1 base lay outside the gene matches. For the CDR3, the DNA is TGTGCCTGGAGTGTGACAGGGGGCAATGGCTACACCTTC. This encodes CAWSVTGGNGYTF.

This clonotype was found a few times. The V and J genes are TRBV9 and TRBJ2-3, with D maybe TRBD1 (5 bases). Trimming removed 4 bases at V and 2 bases at J, with 17 bases between. This CDR3 spans 16 amino acids. Germline assignment: CDR1 SGDLS and CDR2 YYNGEE. The CDR3: CASSPRQSPVTDTQYF. CDR3 nucleotide sequence: TGTGCCAGCAGCCCCCGACAGAGCCCGGTCACAGATACGCAGTATTTT.

Concerning this clonotype itself: This may come from a read error, since a much larger clone is one base off. V and J are TRBV24-1 and TRBJ1-1; 10 nucleotides agree with TRBD1. The V and J ends lost 6 bases and 3 bases, in that order; junction bases with no gene match: 6. The CDR3 is 15 amino acids. Germline V gene lookup returns CDR1 KGHDR and CDR2 SFDVKD. The CDR3, as DNA: TGTGCCACCAGTAATGGGGGGACAGGGGACACTGAAGCTTTCTTT. Translation gives CATSNGGTGDTEAFF.

This clonotype was seen repeatedly, ten times or more. This chain uses TRBV30 with TRBJ2-7, with D hard to call. V was shortened by 1 base and J by 5 bases, with 21 bases between the two germline ends. CDR1 and CDR2 from the germline V gene are GTSNPN and SVGIG (reference sequence). The CDR3 length is 16 residues. The CDR3 reads CAWSAKEMMLWDEQYF. The CDR3 DNA is TGTGCCTGGAGTGCTAAGGAGATGATGTTGTGGGACGAGCAGTACTTC.

This clonotype was seen repeatedly, ten times or more. This chain joins TRBV7-9 and TRBJ1-2; D is uncertain. Germline values: CDR1 SEHNR, CDR2 FQNEAQ (reference sequence). The CDR3 is 13 amino acids. V lost 5 bases and J 5 bases, leaving 12 bases between the germline ends. CDR3 protein: CASSQAAGYGYTF. CDR3 DNA: TGTGCCAGCAGCCAAGCCGCGGGGTATGGCTACACCTTC.